Shown below are 9 T cell receptor beta chains from a single sample sequenced in a study of T cells in Graves' hyperthyroidism and ophthalmopathy. It was RNA transcripts that yielded the amplified TCR beta CDR3 regions. Initially, a first-round RT-PCR of the TCR CDR3 employed the HTBI primer set. MiXCR, run by TCRdb on the multiplex PCR reads, gives a single entry per CDR3 protein. Of hundreds of thousands of distinct CDR3 sequences listed, about a third are singletons. The specimen sequenced was blood. All receptors derive from a woman in her 40s with Graves' hyperthyroidism.

This clonotype was detected ten times or more. The genes are TRBV14 and TRBJ1-1; 7 nucleotides match TRBD1. The CDR3 is made up of 14 amino acids. J was trimmed by 2 bases and V by 6 bases; bases with no gene match: 6. Germline CDR1 and CDR2: SGHDN and FVKESK. The CDR3 region has the DNA TGTGCCAGCAGTGGCCGGGACAGCAACACTGAAGCTTTCTTT. This sequence encodes CASSGRDSNTEAFF.

This clonotype has a count of ten or more. The rearrangement uses TRBV10-1 and TRBJ1-2; possible D gene TRBD1, 6 bases. The CDR3 sequence is 14 residues long. Germline CDR1 WNHNN, CDR2 SYGVQD (reference sequence). V was trimmed by 5 bases and J by 3 bases, leaving 13 bases between them. The CDR3 sequence: CASSPQGYDYGYTF. For the CDR3, the DNA is TGCGCCAGCAGTCCTCAGGGGTACGACTATGGCTACACCTTC.

This clonotype occurred a few times. The V call is TRBV4-1, the J call TRBJ2-7; no definite D call. Trimming removed 7 bases from V and 2 bases from J, with 15 bases in between. Germline values: CDR1 MGHRA, CDR2 YSYEKL. The CDR3 is 14 residues long. Here the CDR3 DNA reads TGCGCCAGCAAGCCATCCACTTCCACCTACGAGCAGTACTTC. Its translation: CASKPSTSTYEQYF.

In regard to this clonotype: Germline and junction disagree at one end, which may indicate a read error. This chain uses TRBV7-2 with TRBJ2-5, with no clear D. Germline V gives CDR1 SGHTA, CDR2 FQGNSA. The CDR3 loop spans 13 amino acids. CDR3 DNA sequence: TGTGTCAGCAGCTTAGTTGTGGGAGAGACCCAGTACTTC. Residues: CVSSLVVGETQYF.

In this sample, this clonotype turned up many times. J is TRBJ1-1 and V is TRBV12-3 or TRBV12-4; maybe TRBD1 (5 bases). Trimming took off 4 bases at V and 2 bases at J, with 11 bases between the two ends. The CDR3 spans 14 residues. CDR3 region: CASSWSQGNTEAFF. The CDR3 nucleotides are TGTGCCAGCAGTTGGTCGCAGGGTAACACTGAAGCTTTCTTT.

This clonotype was picked up a small number of times. This rearrangement joins TRBV6-5 to TRBJ1-6; D possibly corresponds to TRBD1 (5 bases). CDR1 is MNHEY, CDR2 SVGAGI, per germline. Trimming left V 2 bases short and J 5 bases short, with 16 bases between. The CDR3 has 17 amino acids. Here the CDR3 reads CASSYALTASDNSPLHF. The CDR3 coding sequence is TGTGCCAGCAGTTACGCCCTGACAGCGTCAGATAATTCACCCCTCCACTTT.

V usage is TRBV9 and J usage is TRBJ1-2, with a weak D call TRBD1 (5 bases). The CDR3 consists of 12 residues. Between the trimmed V and J ends, which lost 3 bases and 9 bases, there was a span of 12 bases. Germline V lookup: CDR1 SGDLS, CDR2 YYNGEE. CDR3 sequence: CASSGGERSYTF. The CDR3 DNA follows: TGTGCCAGCAGCGGAGGGGAGAGAAGCTACACCTTC.

This clonotype has at least ten counts. The chain links TRBV15 to TRBJ2-7; unclear D gene. Germline CDR1 is LNHNV and CDR2 is YYDKDF (reference sequence). The CDR3 extends over 11 amino acids. With 6 bases removed from V and 3 bases from J, the gap between germline ends came to 6 bases. CDR3: CATSSDYEQYF. CDR3 DNA sequence: TGTGCCACCAGTTCAGACTACGAGCAGTACTTC.

This clonotype was seen many times. This CDR3 is CAIRTRQETQYF. CDR3 in DNA: TGTGCCATCAGAACCAGACAAGAGACCCAGTACTTC. The rearrangement links TRBV10-3 to TRBJ2-5; unclear D gene. Germline lookup yields CDR1 ENHRY and CDR2 SYGVKD. The CDR3 has 12 residues. Trimming took off 6 bases at V and 2 bases at J, with 7 bases between the two ends.